These 20 T cell receptor beta chains originate from one sample sequenced in a study of CD8+ T cells in alopecia areata. Extraction of RNA preceded its reverse transcription into cDNA, which served as the sequencing template. TCRdb's copy holds only in-frame clones and misses some; the assay was immunoSEQ multiplex PCR. The table has about 160,000 clones, about three fifths seen once. Documented treatment: oral pan-JAK inhibitor, 5-10 mg twice daily. The material was CD4+ T cells sorted from blood, obtained at week 4, from a patient treated with tofacitinib. These receptors were obtained from a human donor with alopecia areata.

V and J are TRBV30 and TRBJ1-2, with 7 bases matching TRBD1. Germline CDR1 reads GTSNPN; CDR2 reads SVGIG (reference sequence). The J segment lost 0 bases and the V segment lost 3 bases, leaving 7 bases of the junction unmatched. This CDR3 region has 15 residues. The DNA for the CDR3 is TGTGCCTGGAGCAAGCGAGGGGGCTCTAACTATGGCTACACCTTC. Encoded protein: CAWSKRGGSNYGYTF.

V is TRBV19 and J is TRBJ2-3, with unresolved D. CDR3 length: 14 amino acids. CDR1 and CDR2 (germline): LNHDA, SQIVND (reference sequence). V lost 5 bases to trimming and J lost 0 bases, with 9 bases between them. CDR3 region: CASSQGPSTDTQYF. CDR3 sequence (DNA): TGTGCCAGTAGTCAAGGACCTAGCACAGATACGCAGTATTTT.

The genes are TRBV25-1 and TRBJ2-3; D is undetermined. The ends were cut back, 4 bases at V and 0 bases at J, with 8 bases in the middle. The CDR3 length is 14 residues. Germline lookup yields CDR1 MGHDK and CDR2 SYGVNS. The CDR3 region has the DNA TGTGCCAGCAGTGGGGTCGCTAGCACAGATACGCAGTATTTT. Residues: CASSGVASTDTQYF.

The table lists this clone with a few counts. The chain employs TRBV4-1 and TRBJ1-3, with unresolved D. Germline V gene data show CDR1 as MGHRA and CDR2 as YSYEKL. The CDR3 has 13 amino acids. Trimming removed 1 base from V and 4 bases from J, with 5 bases in between. The CDR3 DNA reads TGCGCCAGCAGCCAAGCAGAGGGAAACACCATATATTTT. Protein product: CASSQAEGNTIYF.

This clone was picked up a small number of times. This chain connects TRBV7-9 to TRBJ1-1; a possible D gene is TRBD1 (6 bases). This CDR3 is built from 14 residues. Deletions cut 2 bases from V and 5 bases from J, with 12 bases between. Germline V CDR1 and CDR2: SEHNR, FQNEAQ (reference sequence). The CDR3, as DNA: TGTGCCAGCAGCTTAAGCAGGGGTGGTACTGAAGCTTTCTTT. It translates to CASSLSRGGTEAFF.

This chain uses TRBV30 with TRBJ1-1, with D hard to call. V lost 0 bases and J 0 bases, leaving 8 bases between the germline ends. Looked up from germline, CDR1 is GTSNPN and CDR2 is SVGIG (reference sequence). There are 14 residues in the CDR3. CDR3 loop: CAWSVASMNTEAFF. As DNA, the CDR3 is TGTGCCTGGAGTGTAGCCAGCATGAACACTGAAGCTTTCTTT.

With regard to this clone: Within the sample, other DNA sequences also encode this same CDR3. The chain recombines TRBV29-1 with TRBJ2-5; D not resolved. Trimming cost V 4 bases and J 2 bases, with 8 bases left between them. Germline CDR1 and CDR2: SQVTM and ANQGSEA. The CDR3 runs 12 residues. The CDR3 nucleotides are TGCAGCGTTGTCGGCATACAAGAGACCCAGTACTTC. Translating gives CSVVGIQETQYF.

This rearrangement joins TRBV9 to TRBJ2-3, with TRBD2 identical over 10 bases. The germline gives CDR1 SGDLS, CDR2 YYNGEE. This CDR3 contains 17 residues. Unmatched junction bases numbered 12, after V lost 4 bases and J lost 4 bases. The CDR3 DNA reads TGTGCCAGCAGCCCCTCCCCTCAGCGGGGGGGAGCAGATACGCAGTATTTT. Residues: CASSPSPQRGGADTQYF.

The chain joins TRBV30 to TRBJ2-7; no clear D gene. The CDR3 is made up of 11 amino acids. V lost 3 bases to trimming and J lost 3 bases, with 6 bases between them. Germline CDR1 GTSNPN, CDR2 SVGIG (reference sequence). The CDR3 nucleotides read TGTGCCTGGAGATACAGCTACGAGCAGTACTTC. This translates into CAWRYSYEQYF.

This chain connects TRBV30 to TRBJ1-4; D might be TRBD1 (6 bases). V dropped 1 base and J dropped 8 bases, with 14 bases sitting between them. Looked up from germline, CDR1 is GTSNPN and CDR2 is SVGIG (reference sequence). There are 14 residues in the CDR3. The CDR3: CAWSAGTGTEKLFF. The CDR3, as DNA: TGTGCCTGGAGTGCCGGTACAGGGACCGAAAAACTGTTTTTT.

This chain joins TRBV19 and TRBJ1-2, with D unclear. The V end was cut by 7 bases, the J end by 4 bases, with 10 bases between. The CDR3 sequence is 12 residues long. Germline V gene sequence: CDR1 LNHDA, CDR2 SQIVND (reference sequence). CDR3 residues: CASTTDFYGYTF. The CDR3 nucleotides read TGTGCCAGTACGACCGATTTCTATGGCTACACCTTC.

The chain uses TRBV5-1 and TRBJ2-3; a weak D match, TRBD2 (6 bases). CDR1 is SGHRS, CDR2 YFSETQ, per germline. The CDR3 contains 14 residues. V lost 7 bases and J lost 2, with 14 bases in between. CDR3 in amino acids: CASGPGGITDTQYF. DNA of the CDR3: TGCGCCAGCGGTCCCGGGGGTATCACAGATACGCAGTATTTT.

The chain employs TRBV6-1 and TRBJ2-7; possibly TRBD1 for D (5 bases). The CDR3 contains 17 residues. The germline CDR1 and CDR2 sequences are MNHNS and SASEGT. Trimming left V 3 bases short and J 2 bases short, with 20 bases between. The CDR3 DNA follows: TGTGCCAGCAGTGACAGACAGCCCCAGATTGGGCCCTACGAGCAGTACTTC. Its protein is CASSDRQPQIGPYEQYF.

This chain joins TRBV5-1 and TRBJ2-5; D not resolved. The CDR3 is 14 residues long. Trimming cost V 2 bases and J 0 bases, with 8 bases left between them. Germline V CDR1 and CDR2: SGHRS, YFSETQ. CDR3 in amino acids: CASSFIPDQETQYF. The DNA for the CDR3 is TGCGCCAGCAGCTTTATCCCAGACCAAGAGACCCAGTACTTC.

V is TRBV10-3 and J is TRBJ2-1; 8 bases are shared with TRBD2. The CDR3 loop spans 16 amino acids. Germline CDR1 is ENHRY and CDR2 is SYGVKD. V gave up 10 bases and J gave up 5 bases; unmatched junction bases: 16. The CDR3 region is CASGGKSGVWDNEQFF. The CDR3 bases are TGTGCCAGCGGGGGGAAATCAGGGGTCTGGGACAATGAGCAGTTCTTC.

The chain is built from TRBV6-6 and TRBJ1-3; a possible D gene is TRBD1 (5 bases). There are 15 residues in the CDR3. Germline V gene sequence: CDR1 MNHNY, CDR2 SVGAGI (reference sequence). V was pared by 7 bases and J by 0 bases, with 13 bases between. The DNA for the CDR3 is TGTGCCAGCACCGATACAGGCAACTCTGGAAACACCATATATTTT. Protein: CASTDTGNSGNTIYF.

The V and J genes are TRBV18 and TRBJ2-1; TRBD2 agrees at 13 bases. CDR3 size: 16 residues. Germline V gives CDR1 KGHSH, CDR2 LQKENI. V was pared by 2 bases and J by 4 bases, with 2 bases of the junction left unmatched. The CDR3 nucleotides are TGTGCCAGCTCACCAATGACTAGCGGGGGGTACAATGAGCAGTTCTTC. The encoded protein is CASSPMTSGGYNEQFF.

CDR3 region: CASSLARRGDTQYF. CDR3 sequence (DNA): TGTGCCAGCAGCTTAGCGCGGCGGGGAGATACGCAGTATTTT. The gene calls are TRBV7-2 and TRBJ2-3; D possibly corresponds to TRBD2 (6 bases). The V gene lost 0 bases and the J gene lost 5 bases, with 9 bases spanning the gap. CDR3 length equals 14 residues. Germline assignment: CDR1 SGHTA and CDR2 FQGNSA.

This clone ranks as medium-sized. This rearrangement joins TRBV5-6 to TRBJ2-7; possible D gene TRBD2, 6 bases. The germline CDR1 and CDR2 sequences are SGHDT and YYEEEE. This CDR3 is 12 amino acids long. Between the trimmed V and J ends, which lost 4 bases and 7 bases, there was a span of 12 bases. For the CDR3, the DNA is TGTGCCAGCAGCCGGCGGGGTGGGGAGCAGTACTTC. Its protein product is CASSRRGGEQYF.

In its sample, this clone was seen a few times. The chain couples TRBV4-3 to TRBJ1-5; no firm D call. The germline CDR1 and CDR2 sequences are LGHNA and YSLEER. This CDR3 is 15 amino acids long. Trimming took 0 bases from V and 2 from J, leaving 8 bases between them. Here the CDR3 DNA reads TGCGCCAGCAGCCAAGATGGTAGGGGCAATCAGCCCCAGCATTTT. Protein product: CASSQDGRGNQPQHF.